The TCR beta chain under discussion was sequenced for a study of regulatory T cells in long-lasting Graves disease. The time point was: newly diagnosed GD, antithyroid drugs for less than 3 months. Construction of the TCR library relied on RNA isolated from PBMCs. For TCR beta, libraries came from iRepertoire HTBI primers and Arm-PCR of CDR3 regions. One entry per CDR3 protein, called by TCRdb with MiXCR from the multiplex PCR reads. The top ten clones hold 25% to 30% of a sample with hundreds of thousands of distinct CDR3 sequences, about a sixth of them seen once. The CDR3 is 15 amino acids. Germline V gene data show CDR1 as SGHTS and CDR2 as YDEGEE. V lost 0 bases and J 8 bases, leaving 12 bases between the germline ends. This clonotype was counted ten times or more. The antigen remains undetermined. Study observations and caveats: Persistent disease preferred TRBV28, TRBJ1-2 and TRBJ2-5.

Another study also made use of these data, one on T cells in Graves' hyperthyroidism and ophthalmopathy. From that paper: Ophthalmopathy was model-predicted a median approximately six months pre-onset.

This receptor was obtained from a man aged 35 to 55 with Graves disease. The specimen comprised peripheral blood mononuclear cells (PBMCs), sampled at new diagnosis, from a patient treated with antithyroid drugs. The chain is built from TRBV5-8 and TRBJ1-6; D remains ambiguous. CDR3 protein: CASSLEAGGDSPLHF. In DNA form, the CDR3 reads TGTGCCAGCAGCTTGGAAGCGGGTGGTGATTCACCCCTCCACTTT.